This entry is about one T cell receptor beta chain. Its antigen is unknown. This sample stems from a study of regulatory T cells in long-lasting Graves disease. About the research overall: Those with persistent Graves' disease had received antithyroid drugs for over 5 years with positive TSH receptor antibodies.

Time point meaning: persistent/refractory GD, antithyroid drugs over 5 years with positive TRAb. RNA isolated from PBMCs was used to make the TCR library. Graves' disease was diagnosed by American Thyroid Association guidelines. Construction of the TCR beta libraries employed iRepertoire HTBI primers in conjunction with Arm-PCR of CDR3 regions. TCRdb ran MiXCR on the multiplex PCR reads and lists one entry per CDR3 protein. In the table there are about 430,000 distinct CDR3 sequences, 21% of which are singletons. Losses at the gene ends were 1 base for V and 5 bases for J; bases not matched to a gene: 9. CDR1 is SGHAT and CDR2 is FQNNGV in the germline V gene. This CDR3 has 16 amino acids. Findings and caveats of the study: The study found TRBV28, TRBJ1-2 and TRBJ2-5 favored in persistent disease. TCR diversity was lower in persistent than newly diagnosed Graves' disease.

The TCR originated in a female donor with Graves disease. The chain uses TRBV11-2 and TRBJ2-7; 9 nucleotides line up with TRBD1. The sample in question was peripheral blood mononuclear cells (PBMCs), obtained when the disease was refractory, from a patient treated with antithyroid drugs. CDR3 sequence: CASSLGYWDRDNEQYF. The DNA of the CDR3 is TGTGCCAGCAGCTTAGGATATTGGGACAGGGACAACGAGCAGTACTTC.